A single count supports the clone carrying this T cell receptor beta chain. The sample comes from a study of CD8 T cells in Susac syndrome. CD8+ and CD4+ T cells from blood underwent TCR beta sequencing. The CDR3 is 12 residues long. The V gene lost 8 bases and the J gene lost 3 bases, with 5 bases spanning the gap. Germline V gives CDR1 MDHEN, CDR2 SYDVKM. Random hexamers primed reverse transcription of roughly 0.5 to 1 ug RNA. Amplification of TCR beta CDR3 by immunoSEQ multiplex PCR spanned 54 Vbeta and 13 Jbeta. MiXCR, applied by TCRdb to the immunoSEQ multiplex PCR reads, yields one record per CDR3 protein. This table holds roughly 130,000 distinct CDR3 sequences, around 95% found once.

The V and J genes are TRBV28 and TRBJ2-6; D is unresolved. The sequencing input was CD4+ T cells from PBMCs. The clonotype originates from a human donor with multiple sclerosis. The CDR3 here is CASLGGANVLTF. The CDR3 bases are TGTGCCAGCCTTGGTGGGGCCAACGTCCTGACTTTC.